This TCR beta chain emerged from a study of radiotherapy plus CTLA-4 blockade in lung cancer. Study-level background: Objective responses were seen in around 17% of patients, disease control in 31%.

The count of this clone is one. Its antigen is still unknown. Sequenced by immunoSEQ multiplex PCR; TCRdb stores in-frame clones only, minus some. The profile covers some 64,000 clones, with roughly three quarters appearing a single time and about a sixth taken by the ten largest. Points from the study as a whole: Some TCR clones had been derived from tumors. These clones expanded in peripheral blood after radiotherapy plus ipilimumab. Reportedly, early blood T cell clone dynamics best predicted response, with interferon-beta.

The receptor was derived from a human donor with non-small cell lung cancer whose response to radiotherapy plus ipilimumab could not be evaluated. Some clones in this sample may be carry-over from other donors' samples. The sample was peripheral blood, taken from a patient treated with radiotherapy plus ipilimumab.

The CDR3 spells CASSSDRTLSYEQYF. The DNA for the CDR3 is TGTGCCAGCAGCTCAGACAGGACACTCTCCTACGAGCAGTACTTC. The rearrangement links TRBV5-5 to TRBJ2-7, with D perhaps TRBD1 (6 bases). The CDR3 spans 15 residues. The germline CDR1 and CDR2 sequences are SGHKS and YYEKEE (reference sequence). Trimming stripped 3 bases from V and 0 bases from J, with 13 bases between.